The rows below give T cell receptor beta chains drawn from one sample of a study of blood T cell repertoires in COVID-19. TCRdb's table, derived via immunoSEQ multiplex PCR, lists solely in-frame clones and lacks some. The sample shows more than 60,000 clones, 80% to 90% of them seen only once. Input material: peripheral blood. These receptors were taken from a woman aged 50 to 60 with active COVID-19. The CDR3 runs from the conserved cysteine through the conserved F or W. D genes are given only for firm matches. Not every row has a clone size; where given, it reads once, few, many or a size class.

d_call: .
v_call: TRBV30
j_call: TRBJ1-5
cdr3_length: 13
clone_size: .
cdr3_aa: CAWRGGPNQPQHF
cdr3_nt: TGTGCCTGGAGGGGGGGACCCAATCAGCCCCAGCATTTT

d_call: .
v_call: TRBV27
j_call: TRBJ1-2
cdr3_length: 15
clone_size: .
cdr3_aa: CASSSTAGFSYGYTF
cdr3_nt: TGTGCCAGCAGCTCGACCGCAGGGTTTAGCTATGGCTACACCTTC

d_call: .
v_call: TRBV18
j_call: TRBJ1-5
cdr3_length: 14
clone_size: .
cdr3_aa: CASSPSSGDQPQHF
cdr3_nt: TGTGCCAGCTCACCATCCTCCGGAGATCAGCCCCAGCATTTT

d_call: TRBD2
v_call: TRBV30
j_call: TRBJ2-7
cdr3_length: 12
clone_size: .
cdr3_aa: CAWSGSGNEQYF
cdr3_nt: TGTGCCTGGAGCGGGAGCGGGAACGAGCAGTACTTC

d_call: TRBD2
v_call: TRBV6-5
j_call: TRBJ2-7
cdr3_length: 14
clone_size: .
cdr3_aa: CASSYGGGSYEQYF
cdr3_nt: TGTGCCAGCAGTTATGGGGGAGGGAGCTACGAGCAGTACTTC

d_call: TRBD2
v_call: TRBV9
j_call: TRBJ2-1
cdr3_length: 16
clone_size: .
cdr3_aa: CASSPDSGNWYNEQFF
cdr3_nt: TGTGCCAGCAGCCCCGACAGCGGGAACTGGTACAATGAGCAGTTCTTC

d_call: .
v_call: TRBV30
j_call: TRBJ2-7
cdr3_length: 13
clone_size: once
cdr3_aa: CAWSAGLRYEQYF
cdr3_nt: TGTGCCTGGAGTGCGGGACTCCGCTACGAGCAGTACTTC

d_call: .
v_call: TRBV5-1
j_call: TRBJ1-4
cdr3_length: 15
clone_size: .
cdr3_aa: CASSLESPVAEKLFF
cdr3_nt: TGCGCCAGCAGCTTGGAAAGTCCTGTGGCTGAAAAACTGTTTTTT

d_call: .
v_call: TRBV28
j_call: TRBJ1-2
cdr3_length: 12
clone_size: few
cdr3_aa: CASSFLGPGYTF
cdr3_nt: TGTGCCAGCAGTTTTCTCGGTCCAGGCTACACCTTC

d_call: .
v_call: TRBV10-2
j_call: TRBJ1-6
cdr3_length: 13
clone_size: once
cdr3_aa: CASSESTNSPLHF
cdr3_nt: TGCGCCAGCAGTGAGAGCACGAATTCACCCCTCCACTTT

d_call: TRBD1
v_call: TRBV7-9
j_call: TRBJ1-2
cdr3_length: 15
clone_size: .
cdr3_aa: CASSSGQGSIDGYTF
cdr3_nt: TGTGCCAGCAGCTCGGGACAGGGGAGTATCGATGGCTACACCTTC

d_call: TRBD2
v_call: TRBV7-8
j_call: TRBJ2-5
cdr3_length: 15
clone_size: .
cdr3_aa: CASFHPSGTQETQYF
cdr3_nt: TGTGCCAGCTTCCACCCTAGCGGAACCCAAGAGACCCAGTACTTC

d_call: .
v_call: TRBV4-1
j_call: TRBJ2-3
cdr3_length: 17
clone_size: few
cdr3_aa: CASSQDPRGSLTDTQYF
cdr3_nt: TGCGCCAGCAGCCAAGATCCCCGCGGAAGTCTCACAGATACGCAGTATTTT

d_call: TRBD2
v_call: TRBV20-1
j_call: TRBJ2-3
cdr3_length: 18
clone_size: .
cdr3_aa: CSASGSGGPGGAADTQYF
cdr3_nt: TGCAGTGCTAGTGGTTCGGGAGGGCCTGGAGGGGCCGCAGATACGCAGTATTTT

d_call: TRBD2
v_call: TRBV6-5
j_call: TRBJ2-7
cdr3_length: 16
clone_size: .
cdr3_aa: CASSFGSGGSSYEQYF
cdr3_nt: TGTGCCAGCAGTTTCGGTAGCGGGGGCAGCTCCTACGAGCAGTACTTC

d_call: .
v_call: TRBV5-6
j_call: TRBJ2-1
cdr3_length: 15
clone_size: .
cdr3_aa: CASTPDLRSYNEQFF
cdr3_nt: TGTGCCAGCACCCCAGATCTCAGAAGTTACAATGAGCAGTTCTTC

d_call: .
v_call: TRBV2
j_call: TRBJ2-1
cdr3_length: 11
clone_size: .
cdr3_aa: CASSAVNEQFF
cdr3_nt: TGTGCCAGCAGTGCCGTCAATGAGCAGTTCTTC

d_call: .
v_call: TRBV7-3
j_call: TRBJ2-2
cdr3_length: 13
clone_size: .
cdr3_aa: CASSRFSAGELFF
cdr3_nt: TGTGCCAGCAGCCGTTTTTCCGCCGGGGAGCTGTTTTTT

d_call: .
v_call: TRBV6-5
j_call: TRBJ1-6
cdr3_length: 15
clone_size: .
cdr3_aa: CASSWVSGNNSPLHF
cdr3_nt: TGTGCCAGCAGTTGGGTATCAGGGAATAATTCACCCCTCCACTTT

d_call: .
v_call: TRBV3-1/TRBV3-2
j_call: TRBJ2-5
cdr3_length: 13
clone_size: .
cdr3_aa: CASSHFSEETQYF
cdr3_nt: TGTGCCAGCAGCCATTTTAGCGAAGAGACCCAGTACTTC

d_call: TRBD1
v_call: TRBV6-5
j_call: TRBJ1-4
cdr3_length: 14
clone_size: .
cdr3_aa: CASRQPGGREKLFF
cdr3_nt: TGTGCCAGCAGACAGCCAGGGGGACGTGAAAAACTGTTTTTT

d_call: .
v_call: TRBV9
j_call: TRBJ2-1
cdr3_length: 15
clone_size: .
cdr3_aa: CASSAQGSSYNEQFF
cdr3_nt: TGTGCCAGCAGCGCCCAGGGGAGCTCCTACAATGAGCAGTTCTTC

d_call: .
v_call: TRBV4-1
j_call: TRBJ1-3
cdr3_length: 15
clone_size: .
cdr3_aa: CASSQDTGWGNTIYF
cdr3_nt: TGCGCCAGCAGCCAAGATACGGGGTGGGGAAACACCATATATTTT

d_call: .
v_call: TRBV4-2
j_call: TRBJ2-1
cdr3_length: 22
clone_size: .
cdr3_aa: CASSPTTLFPLVDGYSYNEQFF
cdr3_nt: TGTGCCAGCAGCCCGACCACCCTGTTCCCGCTAGTTGACGGTTACTCCTACAATGAGCAGTTCTTC

d_call: .
v_call: TRBV10-3
j_call: TRBJ1-1
cdr3_length: 13
clone_size: .
cdr3_aa: CAISGRKDTEAFF
cdr3_nt: TGTGCCATCAGTGGGAGAAAGGACACTGAAGCTTTCTTT

d_call: .
v_call: TRBV7-6
j_call: TRBJ2-1
cdr3_length: 14
clone_size: .
cdr3_aa: CASSTQTYNNEQFF
cdr3_nt: TGTGCCAGCAGCACCCAAACATATAACAATGAGCAGTTCTTC

d_call: .
v_call: TRBV28
j_call: TRBJ1-2
cdr3_length: 18
clone_size: .
cdr3_aa: CASRPKRGPTGTNYGYTF
cdr3_nt: TGTGCCAGCAGACCTAAGCGGGGGCCAACTGGAACTAACTATGGCTACACCTTC

d_call: TRBD1
v_call: TRBV12-3/TRBV12-4
j_call: TRBJ2-7
cdr3_length: 12
clone_size: .
cdr3_aa: CATRDSSYEQYF
cdr3_nt: TGTGCCACCCGGGACAGCTCCTACGAGCAGTACTTC